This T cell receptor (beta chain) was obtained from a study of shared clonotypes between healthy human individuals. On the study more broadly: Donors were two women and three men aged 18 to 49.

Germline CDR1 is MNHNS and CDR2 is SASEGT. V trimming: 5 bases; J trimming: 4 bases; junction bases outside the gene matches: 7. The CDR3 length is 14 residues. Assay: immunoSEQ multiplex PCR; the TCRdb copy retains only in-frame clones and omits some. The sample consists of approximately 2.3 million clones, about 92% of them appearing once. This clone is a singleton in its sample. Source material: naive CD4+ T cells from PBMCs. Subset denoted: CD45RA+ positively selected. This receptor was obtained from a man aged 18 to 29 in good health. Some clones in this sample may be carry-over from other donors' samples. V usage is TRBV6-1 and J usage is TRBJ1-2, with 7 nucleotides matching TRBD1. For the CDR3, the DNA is TGTGCCAGCAGTCCCCAGGGGGGTCTCTATGGCTACACCTTC. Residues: CASSPQGGLYGYTF.